Sequencing of this T cell receptor (beta chain) was carried out in a study of lymphopenia after photon versus proton radiotherapy. Regarding the study as a whole: Only patients who died were analyzed for survival; proton advantage is unproven.

Germline V CDR1 and CDR2: SGHVS, FNYEAQ. V dropped 0 bases and J dropped 0 bases, with 14 bases sitting between them. This CDR3 spans 18 amino acids. On this clone itself: Its antigen remains unidentified.

Profiled with immunoSEQ multiplex PCR; TCRdb holds only in-frame clones, not every one. The sample lists about 70,000 clones, around 87% occurring once. Sequenced here: peripheral blood, sampled from a patient treated with proton-based radiotherapy. The V call is TRBV7-6, the J call TRBJ2-2; D is ambiguous. This clonotype was sampled from an elderly man with esophageal cancer. The CDR3 region is CASSLAGGELPNTGELFF. The DNA for the CDR3 is TGTGCCAGCAGCTTAGCGGGTGGCGAGCTACCGAACACCGGGGAGCTGTTTTTT. The full variable domain, rest sourced from reference TRBV7-6 and TRBJ2-2, is GAGVSQSPRYKVTKRGQDVALRCDPISGHVSLYWYRQALGQGPEFLTYFNYEAQQDKSGLPNDRFSAERPEGSISTLTIQRTEQRDSAMYRCASSLAGGELPNTGELFFGEGSRLTVL.